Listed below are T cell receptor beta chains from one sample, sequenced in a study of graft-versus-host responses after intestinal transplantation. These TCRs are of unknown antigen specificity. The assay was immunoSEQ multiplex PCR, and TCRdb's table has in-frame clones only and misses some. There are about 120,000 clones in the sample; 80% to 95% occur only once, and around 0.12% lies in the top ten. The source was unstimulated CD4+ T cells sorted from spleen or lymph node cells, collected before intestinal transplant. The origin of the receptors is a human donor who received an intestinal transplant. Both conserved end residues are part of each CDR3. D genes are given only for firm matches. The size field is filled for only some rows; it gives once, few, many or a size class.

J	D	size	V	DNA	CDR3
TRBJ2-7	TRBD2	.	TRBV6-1	TGTGCCAGCACTCGGGACTATCAATACGAGCAGTACTTC	CASTRDYQYEQYF
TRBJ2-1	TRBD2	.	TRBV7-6	TGTGCCAGCGGCGTGGGGGGAGGGACCTACAATGAGCAGTTCTTC	CASGVGGGTYNEQFF
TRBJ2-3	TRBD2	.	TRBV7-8	TGTGCCAGCAGCTTATCCACCGGACTAGCGGTTATTCTCAGCACAGATACGCAGTATTTT	CASSLSTGLAVILSTDTQYF
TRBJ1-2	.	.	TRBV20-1	TGCAGTGCTAGTGGCTATGGCTACACCTTC	CSASGYGYTF
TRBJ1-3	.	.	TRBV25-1	TGTGCCAGCACTAGTAGGAATTCTGGAAACACCATATATTTT	CASTSRNSGNTIYF
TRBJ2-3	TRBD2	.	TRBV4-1	TGCGCCAGCAGCCACGGTAGCGGGAGGGCCACAGATACGCAGTATTTT	CASSHGSGRATDTQYF
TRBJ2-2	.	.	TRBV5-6	TGTGCCAGCAGCTCCCTAGGTACCGGGGAGCTGTTTTTT	CASSSLGTGELFF
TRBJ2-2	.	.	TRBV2	TGTGCCAGCACCGCGCCCGGGAGCCTTCGCAACACCGGGGAGCTGTTTTTT	CASTAPGSLRNTGELFF
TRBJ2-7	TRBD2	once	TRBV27	TGTGCCAGCAGTTTTTTCGCTAGCGGGAGGTCCTACGAACAGTACTTC	CASSFFASGRSYEQYF
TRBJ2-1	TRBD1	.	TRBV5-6	TGTGCCAGCAGCTCGACAGGGGGTCATCCCTACAATGAGCAGTTCTTC	CASSSTGGHPYNEQFF
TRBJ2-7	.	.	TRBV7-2	TGTGCCAGCAGCTTAGACGGATCCGGGGAGCAGTACTTC	CASSLDGSGEQYF
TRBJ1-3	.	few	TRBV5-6	TGTGCCAGCAGCTTGGGTAGGGCTATTGGGAACACCATATATTTT	CASSLGRAIGNTIYF
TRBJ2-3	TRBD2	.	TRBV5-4	TGTGCCAGCAGCTTGTGGGCAGCGGGAGTGGCAGATACGCAGTATTTT	CASSLWAAGVADTQYF
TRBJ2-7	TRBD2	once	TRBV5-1	TGCGCCAGCAGCCCTTTAGCGGGAGCGTACGAGCAGTACTTC	CASSPLAGAYEQYF
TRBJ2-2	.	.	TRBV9	TGTGCCAGCAGCGTAGCGCCCGGCAACACCGGGGAGCTGTTTTTT	CASSVAPGNTGELFF
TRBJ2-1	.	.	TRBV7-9	TGTGCCAGCAGCTCATGGGAGTCAGTCTCCTACAATGAGCAGTTCTTC	CASSSWESVSYNEQFF
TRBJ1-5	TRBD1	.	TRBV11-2	TGTGCCAGCAGCTCACGGACAGGCATTAATCAGCCCCAGCATTTT	CASSSRTGINQPQHF
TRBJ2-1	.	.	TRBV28	TGTGCCAGCAGTTTATCCGGGGCGGGGACGTTCAATGAGCAGTTCTTC	CASSLSGAGTFNEQFF